This entry is about one T cell receptor beta chain. What it binds is unknown. The length of the CDR3 is 16 residues. V trimming: 1 base; J trimming: 3 bases; junction bases outside the gene matches: 7. Germline assignment: CDR1 DFQATT and CDR2 SNEGSKA (reference sequence). The memory fraction was CD4+CD45RO+CD25- cells. Semi-nested PCR with Nested Universal Primer A followed constant-region reverse priming of full-length variable regions. Each CDR3 protein is one row after TCRdb ran MiXCR on the 5' RACE reads. The sample lists about 32,000 distinct CDR3 sequences; about 24% were seen once. Findings and caveats of the study: Greatest tumor Treg TCR overlap was with tumor naive CD4+ cells. Whole repertoires were not studied in the larger cohort, only one V-J beta rearrangement.

The material sequenced was memory CD4+ T cells sorted from blood. Subset indicated: memory CD4+ T cells, CD4+CD45RO+CD25-. V and J are TRBV20-1 and TRBJ2-1; 9 nucleotides align to TRBD2. This clonotype originated in a female donor with breast cancer. CDR3 bases: TGCAGTGCTAGAGGATTTCTAGCGGGGAGCTACAATGAGCAGTTCTTC. Translating it yields CSARGFLAGSYNEQFF.